The source of this T cell receptor (beta chain) is a study of metastatic and nonmetastatic thyroid tumors. Study-level background: Thyroid patients, malignant and benign, had repertoires compared across blood and tumor or nodule tissue.

General observations from the study: For both blood and tumor, malignant thyroid tumors reportedly showed significantly higher TCR beta diversity than benign nodules did.

Between the trimmed V and J ends, which lost 8 bases and 2 bases, there was a span of 15 bases. Germline V gene lookup returns CDR1 MNHNS and CDR2 SASEGT. The CDR3 extends over 14 amino acids. All patients reached thyroid surgery having received no treatment beforehand. About this clone itself: Antigen unknown.

Authors' analysis steps: Clinicopathological groups supplied CDR3 differences that were used to build a distant-metastasis classifier for papillary thyroid cancer. MiXCR reprocessed the PCR reads for TCRdb. The V and J calls and clone size come from TCRdb's table, not from the authors' own analysis. The data contain around 41,000 clones, 3% to 3.5% of them singletons. This receptor was identified in a female donor with papillary thyroid cancer or a benign thyroid nodule (not recorded which). Some clones in this sample may be carry-over from other donors' samples. Material for sequencing was blood. The chain has TRBV6-1 and TRBJ1-2, with a tentative D call TRBD1 (6 bases). The CDR3 spells CASAIDRQNYGYTF. CDR3 nucleotide sequence: TGTGCCAGCGCGATTGACAGGCAAAACTATGGCTACACCTTC.